The text below deals with one T cell receptor beta chain. Its antigen is currently not known. The sample holds no much larger clone one base away, and base qualities are not on file. TCR CDR3 regions were amplified from genomic DNA by multiplex PCR using the deep immunoSEQ assay. Extracted genomic DNA from each cell subset was spread evenly across all wells of several immunoSEQ 96-well plates, with each plate serving as a replicate. For unsorted PBMC, approximately 0.3 ug genomic DNA, equal to 32,000 or so T cell genomes, was loaded into each replicate PCR. Unsorted PBMC genomic DNA was sequenced across ten immunoSEQ deep assay plates. Purified libraries were measured with a Qubit 3.0 fluorometer, size-checked on a Bioanalyzer 2100, and measured again with the KAPA Library Quantification kit. Every immunoSEQ 96-well plate was sequenced on a dedicated single-read 150-cycle Illumina NextSeq 550 flow cell. Regarding the original processing steps: The immunoSEQ output contained only junctional sequences without quality scores, so filtering could not match that applied to full-length reads. Sequences were annotated with PyIR, a Python wrapper for IgBLAST v1.9, using IMGT germline references to assign V/J genes and CDR3. Reads with weak V/J assignments (E-value above 1e-6), missing CDR3, stop codons, out-of-frame junctions, or ambiguous translated residues were removed. V3J clonotypes were defined as sequences sharing the same inferred V gene, J gene, and CDR3 amino acid sequence. The percentage overlap between two repertoires was calculated by dividing the number of shared unique clonotypes by the size of the smaller repertoire. Three approaches were used to assess repertoire richness: RTK rarefaction, the Chao1 estimator, and Recon v2.1 estimates of unobserved clonotypes. Not all clones reach the TCRdb copy of this immuneACCESS table, which keeps in-frame sequences only. Checked studies attribute under half of the gap to unresolved V genes and leave the rest unexplained. V and J calls and clone size are given by that table; D and trimming were obtained from the DNA. The sample data list about 470,000 clones, and roughly 77% of these were observed just once. Around 13% of the sample goes to the ten largest clones.

These data come from a study of shared clonotypes between healthy human individuals (dated by TCRdb to about 2020). General notes on the study: The cohort included three men and a couple of women between 18 and 49 years of age. To estimate repertoire size and how much clonotype sharing occurs between individuals, the study deeply sequenced the blood TCR repertoires of 4 to 6 healthy adults. Different laboratories and diverse techniques were used to prepare libraries and sequence TCR repertoires, to increase sequencing depth and limit assay-specific biases. Per donor, leukapheresis produced somewhere between about 0.94 and 8.9 billion PBMCs. The full study reports these points: Pairwise subsampling led to the expectation that sequencing depth would affect the degree of clonotype sharing among donors. Because the study included a small number of donors, the genetic and exposure-history diversity represented was limited. Sampling was restricted to blood, and TCR repertoires in tissues likely differ from the TCR repertoires found in blood.

The CDR3 goes from the cysteine to the phenylalanine over 17 residues. Only the CDR3 region is kept as DNA, spanning 51 bases read in frame from base 1. The germline ends are 21 bases apart after V is trimmed by 5 bases and J by 2 bases. CDR1 MDHEN and CDR2 SYDVKM are derived from the germline V gene. Healthy HIV-negative adults with no recently reported acute infections or vaccinations were included as donors. Only Caucasian adults living in Nashville, Tennessee, USA were represented among the donors. For unsorted samples, some 100 million PBMCs were counted, and genomic DNA was extracted using the QIAamp DNA Blood Mini kit. Blood was obtained by leukapheresis, after which PBMCs were separated by Ficoll-Histopaque density gradient centrifugation and cryopreserved in liquid nitrogen vapor phase.

The sequencing input was PBMCs. The receptor's source is a woman in her 40s in good health. Some clones in this sample may be carry-over from other donors' samples. Recombination connected TRBV28 to TRBJ1-2; perhaps TRBD1 is the D gene, with 5 bases matching. CDR3 region: CASSPFGTSNPNYGYTF. The bases read TGTGCCAGCAGTCCCTTTGGGACTTCCAACCCCAACTATGGCTACACCTTC.